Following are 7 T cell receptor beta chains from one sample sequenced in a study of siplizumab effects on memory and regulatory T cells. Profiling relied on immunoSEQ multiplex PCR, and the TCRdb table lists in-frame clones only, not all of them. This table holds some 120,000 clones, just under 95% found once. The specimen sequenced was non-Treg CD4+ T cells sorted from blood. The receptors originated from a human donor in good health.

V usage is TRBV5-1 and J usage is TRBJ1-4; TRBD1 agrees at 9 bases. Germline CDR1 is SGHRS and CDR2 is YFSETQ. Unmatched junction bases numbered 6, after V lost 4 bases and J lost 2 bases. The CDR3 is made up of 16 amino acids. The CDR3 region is CASSPGGTGTNEKLFF. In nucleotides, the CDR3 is TGCGCCAGCAGCCCAGGGGGGACAGGGACTAATGAAAAACTGTTTTTT.

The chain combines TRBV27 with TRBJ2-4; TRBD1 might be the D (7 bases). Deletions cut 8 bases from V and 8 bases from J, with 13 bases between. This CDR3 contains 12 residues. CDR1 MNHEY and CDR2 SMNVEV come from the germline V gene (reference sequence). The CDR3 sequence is CASADREDIQYF. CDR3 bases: TGTGCCAGCGCTGACAGGGAGGACATTCAGTACTTC.

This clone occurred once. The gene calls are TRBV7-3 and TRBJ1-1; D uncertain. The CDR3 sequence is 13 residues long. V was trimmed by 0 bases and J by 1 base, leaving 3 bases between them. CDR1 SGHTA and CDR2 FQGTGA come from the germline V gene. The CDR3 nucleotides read TGTGCCAGCAGCTTAACCAGGAACACTGAAGCTTTCTTT. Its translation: CASSLTRNTEAFF.

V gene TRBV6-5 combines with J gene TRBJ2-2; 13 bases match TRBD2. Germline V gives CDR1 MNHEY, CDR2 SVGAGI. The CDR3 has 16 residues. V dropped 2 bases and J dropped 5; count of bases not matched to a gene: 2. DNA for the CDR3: TGTGCCAGCAGTTACACTAGCGGGGGGGCGACCGGGGAGCTGTTTTTT. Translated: CASSYTSGGATGELFF.

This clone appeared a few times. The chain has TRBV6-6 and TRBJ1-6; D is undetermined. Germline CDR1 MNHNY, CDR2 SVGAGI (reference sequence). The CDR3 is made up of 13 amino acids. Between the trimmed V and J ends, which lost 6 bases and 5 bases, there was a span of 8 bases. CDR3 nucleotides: TGTGCCAGCAGGCAGGATCATAATTCACCCCTCCACTTT. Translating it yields CASRQDHNSPLHF.

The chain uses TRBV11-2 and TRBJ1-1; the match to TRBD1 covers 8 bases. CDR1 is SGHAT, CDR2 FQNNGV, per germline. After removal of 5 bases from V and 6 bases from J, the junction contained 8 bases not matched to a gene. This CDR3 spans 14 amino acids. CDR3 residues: CASSPQDRASEAFF. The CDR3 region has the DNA TGTGCCAGCAGCCCTCAGGACAGGGCGTCTGAAGCTTTCTTT. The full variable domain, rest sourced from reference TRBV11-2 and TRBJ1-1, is EAGVAQSPRYKIIEKRQSVAFWCNPISGHATLYWYQQILGQGPKLLIQFQNNGVVDDSQLPKDRFSAERLKGVDSTLKIQPAKLEDSAVYLCASSPQDRASEAFFGQGTRLTVV.

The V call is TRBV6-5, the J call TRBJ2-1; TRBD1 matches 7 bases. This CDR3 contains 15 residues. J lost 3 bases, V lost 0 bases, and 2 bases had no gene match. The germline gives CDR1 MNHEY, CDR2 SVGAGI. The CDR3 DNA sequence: TGTGCCAGCAGTTACTCGAGGGACAGCTACAATGAGCAGTTCTTC. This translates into CASSYSRDSYNEQFF.